This TCR beta chain emerged from a study of T-cell reconstitution after alpha-beta-depleted transplantation in children. This clonotype was recorded a few times. The CDR3 is 15 amino acids. Per the germline V gene, CDR1 is MGHRA and CDR2 is YSYEKL. Germline trimming cut 4 bases from V and 5 bases from J; bases unmatched to any gene: 5. Researchers prepared the TCRbeta library using unique molecular identifiers, the study reports. TCRdb fed the PCR reads into MiXCR, producing one record per CDR3 protein. Among over 300,000 distinct CDR3 sequences listed, over 9% were seen once. This clonotype was sampled from a human donor who donated a stem cell graft to a child with acute lymphoblastic leukemia. The chain joins TRBV4-1 to TRBJ2-5; the match to TRBD1 covers 12 bases. The input for sequencing was PBMCs from the stem cell graft donor, taken from the stem cell graft. DNA of the CDR3: TGCGCCAGCAGCCTCGGGACAGGGGGCGACGAGACCCAGTACTTC. Translated: CASSLGTGGDETQYF.